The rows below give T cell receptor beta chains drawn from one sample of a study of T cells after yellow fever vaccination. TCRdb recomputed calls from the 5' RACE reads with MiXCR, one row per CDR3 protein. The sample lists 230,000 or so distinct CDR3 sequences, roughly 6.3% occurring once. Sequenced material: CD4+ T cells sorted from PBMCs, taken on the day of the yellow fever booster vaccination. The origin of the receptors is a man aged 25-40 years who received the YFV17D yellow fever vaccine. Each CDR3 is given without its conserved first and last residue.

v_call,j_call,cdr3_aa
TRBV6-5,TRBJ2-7,ASSYSSGHQASIYEQY
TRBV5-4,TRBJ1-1,ASSLVSDGRNTEAF
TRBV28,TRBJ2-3,ASGYPPGSGSTDTQY
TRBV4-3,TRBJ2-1,ASSQGGGSYNEQF
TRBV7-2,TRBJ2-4,ASSLATSTRDIQY
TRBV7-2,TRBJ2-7,ASSFSRGSYEQY
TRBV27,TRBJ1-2,ASSLKGGSYGYT
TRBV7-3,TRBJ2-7,ASSLMSGYEQY
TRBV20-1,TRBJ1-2,SATDGPRADGYT
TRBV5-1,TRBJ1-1,ASSLGPANTEAF
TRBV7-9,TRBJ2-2,ASRERTTLTGELF
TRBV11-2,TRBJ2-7,ASSLDLDVGAAGSSYEQY
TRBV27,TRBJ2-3,ASWGGRTDTQY
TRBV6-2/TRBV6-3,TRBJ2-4,ASSPDGSLAKNIQY
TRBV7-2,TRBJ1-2,ASSSTGFGYGYT
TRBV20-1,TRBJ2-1,SARRRDEQF
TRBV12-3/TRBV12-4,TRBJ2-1,ASRSSGPPF
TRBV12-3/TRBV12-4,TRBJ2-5,ASSYYSGSVETQY
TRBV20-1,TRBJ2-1,SAVLWGGVNEQF
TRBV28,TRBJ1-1,ASRDGQLNTEAF
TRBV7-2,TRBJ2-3,ASSQTQTGTGTDTQY
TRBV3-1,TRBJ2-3,ASSQASRGGTDTQY
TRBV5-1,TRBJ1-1,ASQAREGGRTEAF
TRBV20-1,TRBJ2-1,SATSGRARDEQF